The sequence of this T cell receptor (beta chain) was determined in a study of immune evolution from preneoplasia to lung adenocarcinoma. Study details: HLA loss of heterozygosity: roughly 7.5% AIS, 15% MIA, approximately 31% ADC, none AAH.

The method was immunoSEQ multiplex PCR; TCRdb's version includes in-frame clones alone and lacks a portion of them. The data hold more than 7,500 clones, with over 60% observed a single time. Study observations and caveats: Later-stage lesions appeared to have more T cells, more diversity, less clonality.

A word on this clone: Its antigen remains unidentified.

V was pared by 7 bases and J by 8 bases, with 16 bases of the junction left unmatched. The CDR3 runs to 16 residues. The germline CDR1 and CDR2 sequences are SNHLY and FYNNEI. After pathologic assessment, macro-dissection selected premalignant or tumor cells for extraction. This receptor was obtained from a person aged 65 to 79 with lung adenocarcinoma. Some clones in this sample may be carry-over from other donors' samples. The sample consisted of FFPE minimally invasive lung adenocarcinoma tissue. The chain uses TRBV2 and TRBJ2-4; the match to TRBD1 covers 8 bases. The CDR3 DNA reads TGTGCCAGCAAACCCTTGGACAGGGCCGTCTGGGACATTCAGTACTTC. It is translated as CASKPLDRAVWDIQYF.